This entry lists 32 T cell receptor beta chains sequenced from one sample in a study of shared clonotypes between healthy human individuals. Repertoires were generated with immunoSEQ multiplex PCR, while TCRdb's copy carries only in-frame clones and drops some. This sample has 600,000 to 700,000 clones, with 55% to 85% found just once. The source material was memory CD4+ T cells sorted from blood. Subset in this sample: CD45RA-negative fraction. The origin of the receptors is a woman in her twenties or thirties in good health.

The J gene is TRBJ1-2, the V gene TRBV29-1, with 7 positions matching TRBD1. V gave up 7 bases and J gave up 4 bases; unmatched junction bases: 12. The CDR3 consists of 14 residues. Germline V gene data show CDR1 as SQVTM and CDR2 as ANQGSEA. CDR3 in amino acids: CSALGRDSVYGYTF. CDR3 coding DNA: TGCAGCGCCCTGGGGCGGGACAGCGTCTATGGCTACACCTTC.

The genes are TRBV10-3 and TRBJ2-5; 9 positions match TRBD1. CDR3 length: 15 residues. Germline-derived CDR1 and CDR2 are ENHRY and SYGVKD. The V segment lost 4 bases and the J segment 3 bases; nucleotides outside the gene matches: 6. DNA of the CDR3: TGTGCCATCAGTGGCGGACAGGGGATTGAAGAGACCCAGTACTTC. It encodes CAISGGQGIEETQYF.

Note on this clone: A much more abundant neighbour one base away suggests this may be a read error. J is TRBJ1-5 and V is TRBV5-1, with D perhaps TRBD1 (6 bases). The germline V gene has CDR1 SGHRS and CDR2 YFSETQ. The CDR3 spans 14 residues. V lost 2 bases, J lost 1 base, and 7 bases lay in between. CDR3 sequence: CASSLQGSNQPQHF. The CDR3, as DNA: TGCGCCAGCAGCTTACAGGGAAGCAATCAGCCCCAGCATTTT.

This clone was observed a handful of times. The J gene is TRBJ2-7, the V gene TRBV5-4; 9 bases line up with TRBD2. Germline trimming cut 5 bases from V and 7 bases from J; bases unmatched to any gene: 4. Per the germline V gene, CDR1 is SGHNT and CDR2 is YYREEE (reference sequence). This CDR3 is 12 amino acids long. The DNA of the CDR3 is TGTGCCAGCAGGGTACTAGCGGGTGAGCAGTACTTC. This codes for CASRVLAGEQYF.

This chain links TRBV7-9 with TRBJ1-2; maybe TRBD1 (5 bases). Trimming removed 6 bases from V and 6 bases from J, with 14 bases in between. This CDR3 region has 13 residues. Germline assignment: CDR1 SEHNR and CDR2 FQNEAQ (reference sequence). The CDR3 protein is CASRRQGTNGYTF. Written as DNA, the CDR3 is TGTGCCAGCAGGCGGCAGGGAACGAATGGCTACACCTTC.

As DNA, the CDR3 is TGTGCCAGCAGTGAAGCGGCCGGACAGGGCAGGATACCCCAGCATTTT. Translating it yields CASSEAAGQGRIPQHF. This sequence joins TRBV2 and TRBJ1-5; 8 positions agree with TRBD1. The CDR3 loop spans 16 amino acids. J lost 10 bases, V lost 0 bases, and 11 bases had no gene match. Germline assignment: CDR1 SNHLY and CDR2 FYNNEI.

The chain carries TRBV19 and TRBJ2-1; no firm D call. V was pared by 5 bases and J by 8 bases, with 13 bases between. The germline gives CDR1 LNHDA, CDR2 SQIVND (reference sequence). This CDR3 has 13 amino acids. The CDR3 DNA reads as TGTGCCAGTAGTGTCAACCAAGGCGATGAGCAGTTCTTC. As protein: CASSVNQGDEQFF.

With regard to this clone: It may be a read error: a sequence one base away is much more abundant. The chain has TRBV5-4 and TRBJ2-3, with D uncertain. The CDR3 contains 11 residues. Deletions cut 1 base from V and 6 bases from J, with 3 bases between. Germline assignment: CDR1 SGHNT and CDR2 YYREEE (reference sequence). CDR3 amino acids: CASSLRDTQYF. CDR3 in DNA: TGTGCCAGCAGCTTGAGGGATACGCAGTATTTT.

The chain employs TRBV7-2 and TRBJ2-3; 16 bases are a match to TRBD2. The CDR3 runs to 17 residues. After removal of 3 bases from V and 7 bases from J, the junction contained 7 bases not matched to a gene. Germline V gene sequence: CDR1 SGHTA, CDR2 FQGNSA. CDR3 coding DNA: TGTGCCAGCAGCTTCTCCGGGACTAGCGGGGGGGTTAATACGCAGTATTTT. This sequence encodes CASSFSGTSGGVNTQYF. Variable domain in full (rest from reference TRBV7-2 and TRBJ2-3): GAGVSQSPSNKVTEKGKDVELRCDPISGHTALYWYRQSLGQGLEFLIYFQGNSAPDKSGLPSDRFSAERTGGSVSTLTIQRTQQEDSAVYLCASSFSGTSGGVNTQYFGPGTRLTVL.

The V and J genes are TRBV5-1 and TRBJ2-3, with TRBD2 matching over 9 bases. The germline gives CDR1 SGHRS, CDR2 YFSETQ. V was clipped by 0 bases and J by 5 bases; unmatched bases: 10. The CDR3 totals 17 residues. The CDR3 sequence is CASSLEVSGSWGDTQYF. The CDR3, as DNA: TGCGCCAGCAGCTTGGAGGTTAGCGGGAGCTGGGGAGATACGCAGTATTTT.

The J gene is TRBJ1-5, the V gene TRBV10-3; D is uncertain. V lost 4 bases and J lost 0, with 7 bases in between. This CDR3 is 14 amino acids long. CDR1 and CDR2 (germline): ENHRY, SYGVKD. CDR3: CAISVQDSNQPQHF. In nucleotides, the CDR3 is TGTGCCATCAGTGTTCAGGATAGCAATCAGCCCCAGCATTTT.

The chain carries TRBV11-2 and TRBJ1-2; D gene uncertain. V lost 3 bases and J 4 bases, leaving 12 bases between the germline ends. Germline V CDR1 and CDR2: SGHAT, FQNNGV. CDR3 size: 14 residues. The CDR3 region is CASSFDNGVYGYTF. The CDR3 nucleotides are TGTGCCAGCAGCTTTGACAATGGAGTCTATGGCTACACCTTC.

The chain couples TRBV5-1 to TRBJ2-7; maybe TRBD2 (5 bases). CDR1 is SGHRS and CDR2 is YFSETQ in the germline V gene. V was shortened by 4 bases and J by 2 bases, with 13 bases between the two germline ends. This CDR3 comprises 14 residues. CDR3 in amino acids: CASSETGLTYEQYF. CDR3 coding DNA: TGCGCCAGCAGCGAGACGGGATTAACCTACGAGCAGTACTTC.

CDR3 bases: TGTGCCAGCAGCTGGGCAGGGGTATTGAACACTGAAGCTTTCTTT. This encodes CASSWAGVLNTEAFF. The chain joins TRBV5-6 to TRBJ1-1; D perhaps matches TRBD1 (6 bases). Germline V gives CDR1 SGHDT, CDR2 YYEEEE. V was clipped by 3 bases and J by 0 bases, with 12 bases between them. The length of the CDR3 is 15 residues.

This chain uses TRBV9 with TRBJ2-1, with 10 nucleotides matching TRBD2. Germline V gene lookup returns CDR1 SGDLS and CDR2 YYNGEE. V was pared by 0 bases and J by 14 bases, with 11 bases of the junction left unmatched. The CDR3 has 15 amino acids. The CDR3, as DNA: TGTGCCAGCAGCGTAGGTGGTAGCGGGAGGCCGTGGAAGTTCTTC. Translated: CASSVGGSGRPWKFF.

Written as DNA, the CDR3 is TGTGCCAGCTGCCCCAAAGGGACGGTACCCGGGGAGCTGTTTTTT. Residues: CASCPKGTVPGELFF. J is TRBJ2-2 and V is TRBV2, with D perhaps matching TRBD1 or TRBD2 (5 bases each). CDR3 length: 15 residues. Germline loops: CDR1 SNHLY, CDR2 FYNNEI. Trimming stripped 8 bases from V and 6 bases from J, with 19 bases between. Full variable domain (missing parts from reference TRBV2 and TRBJ2-2): EPEVTQTPSHQVTQMGQEVILRCVPISNHLYFYWYRQILGQKVEFLVSFYNNEISEKSEIFDDQFSVERPDGSNFTLKIRSTKLEDSAMYFCASCPKGTVPGELFFGEGSRLTVL.

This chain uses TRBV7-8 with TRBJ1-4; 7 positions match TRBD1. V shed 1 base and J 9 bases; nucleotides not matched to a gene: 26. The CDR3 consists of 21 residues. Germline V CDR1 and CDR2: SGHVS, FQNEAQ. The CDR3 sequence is CASSLVSVLEGNRDRGKKLFF. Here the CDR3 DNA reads TGTGCCAGCAGCTTAGTTTCCGTCCTGGAGGGAAACCGGGACAGAGGAAAAAAACTGTTTTTT.

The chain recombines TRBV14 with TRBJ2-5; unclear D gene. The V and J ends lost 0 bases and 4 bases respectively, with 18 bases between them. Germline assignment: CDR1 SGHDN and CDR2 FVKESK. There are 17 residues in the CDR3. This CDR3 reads CASSQDYRVSARETQYF. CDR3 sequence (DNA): TGTGCCAGCAGCCAAGATTATCGGGTCTCCGCGCGAGAGACCCAGTACTTC.

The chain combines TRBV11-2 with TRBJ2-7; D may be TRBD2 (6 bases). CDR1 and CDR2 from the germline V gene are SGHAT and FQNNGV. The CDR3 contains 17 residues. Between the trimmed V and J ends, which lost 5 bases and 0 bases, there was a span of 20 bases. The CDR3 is CASSTHRDSGRSYEQYF. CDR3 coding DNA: TGTGCCAGCAGCACCCACCGGGACTCAGGACGCTCCTACGAGCAGTACTTC.

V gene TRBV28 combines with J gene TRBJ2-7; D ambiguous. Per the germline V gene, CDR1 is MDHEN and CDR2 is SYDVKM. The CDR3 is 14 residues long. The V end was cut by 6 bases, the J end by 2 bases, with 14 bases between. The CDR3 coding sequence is TGTGCCAGCAGGCTAACAATCCTCCCCTACGAGCAGTACTTC. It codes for CASRLTILPYEQYF.

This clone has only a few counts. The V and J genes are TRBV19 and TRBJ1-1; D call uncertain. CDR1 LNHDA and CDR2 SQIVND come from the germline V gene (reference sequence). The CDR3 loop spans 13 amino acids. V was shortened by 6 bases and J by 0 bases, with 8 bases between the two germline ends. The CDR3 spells CASSLFLNTEAFF. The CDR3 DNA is TGTGCCAGTAGCCTCTTTTTGAACACTGAAGCTTTCTTT.

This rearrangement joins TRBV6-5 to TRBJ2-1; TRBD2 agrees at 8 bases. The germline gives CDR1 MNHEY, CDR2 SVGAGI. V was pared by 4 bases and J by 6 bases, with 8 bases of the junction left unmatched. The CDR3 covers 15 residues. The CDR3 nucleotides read TGTGCCAGCAGTTTTTCAAGCGGGAGTCGCAATGAGCAGTTCTTC. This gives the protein CASSFSSGSRNEQFF.

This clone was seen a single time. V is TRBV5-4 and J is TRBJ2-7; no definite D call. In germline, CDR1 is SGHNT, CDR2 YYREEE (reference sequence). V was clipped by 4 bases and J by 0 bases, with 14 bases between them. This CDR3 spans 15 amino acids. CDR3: CASSGTSGTSYEQYF. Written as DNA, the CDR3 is TGTGCCAGCAGCGGAACTTCCGGCACCTCCTACGAGCAGTACTTC.

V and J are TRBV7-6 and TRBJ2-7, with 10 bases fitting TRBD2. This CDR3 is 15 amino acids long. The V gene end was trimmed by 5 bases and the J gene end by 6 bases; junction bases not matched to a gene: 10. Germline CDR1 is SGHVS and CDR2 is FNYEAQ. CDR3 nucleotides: TGTGCCAGCAGCAAGGGACTAGCGTTAGGCGGCGAGCAGTACTTC. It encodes CASSKGLALGGEQYF.

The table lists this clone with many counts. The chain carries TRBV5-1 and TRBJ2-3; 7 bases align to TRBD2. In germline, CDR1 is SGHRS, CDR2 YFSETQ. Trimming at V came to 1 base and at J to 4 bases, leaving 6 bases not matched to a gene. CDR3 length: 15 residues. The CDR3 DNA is TGCGCCAGCAGCTTGTTACGGGAGGAAGCAGATACGCAGTATTTT. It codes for CASSLLREEADTQYF.

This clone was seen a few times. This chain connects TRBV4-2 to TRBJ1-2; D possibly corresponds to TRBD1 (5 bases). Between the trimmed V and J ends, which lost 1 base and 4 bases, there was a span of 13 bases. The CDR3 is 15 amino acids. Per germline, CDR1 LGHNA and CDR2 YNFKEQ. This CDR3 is CASSQVEGLFYGYTF. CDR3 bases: TGTGCCAGCAGCCAAGTAGAGGGGCTCTTCTATGGCTACACCTTC.

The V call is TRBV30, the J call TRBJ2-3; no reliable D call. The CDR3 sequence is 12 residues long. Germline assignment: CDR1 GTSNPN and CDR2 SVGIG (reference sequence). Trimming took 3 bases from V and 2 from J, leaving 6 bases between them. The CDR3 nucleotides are TGTGCCTGGAGAAGAGTCACAGATACGCAGTATTTT. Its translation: CAWRRVTDTQYF. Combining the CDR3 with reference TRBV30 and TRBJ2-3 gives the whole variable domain SQTIHQWPATLVQPVGSPLSLECTVEGTSNPNLYWYRQAAGRGLQLLFYSVGIGQISSEVPQNLSASRPQDRQFILSSKKLLLSDSGFYLCAWRRVTDTQYFGPGTRLTVL.

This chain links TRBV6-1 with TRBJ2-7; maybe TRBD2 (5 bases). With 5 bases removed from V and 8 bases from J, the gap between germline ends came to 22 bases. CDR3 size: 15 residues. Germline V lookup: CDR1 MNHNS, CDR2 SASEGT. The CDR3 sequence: CASSSPGAGWEKQYF. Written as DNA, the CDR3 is TGTGCCAGCAGTTCCCCGGGTGCCGGGTGGGAGAAGCAGTACTTC.

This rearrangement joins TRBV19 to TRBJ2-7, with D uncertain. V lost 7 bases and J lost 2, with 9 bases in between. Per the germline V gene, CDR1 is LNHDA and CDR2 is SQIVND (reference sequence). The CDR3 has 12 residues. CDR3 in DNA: TGTGCCAGTAAAGGTCCCCCCTACGAGCAGTACTTC. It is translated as CASKGPPYEQYF.

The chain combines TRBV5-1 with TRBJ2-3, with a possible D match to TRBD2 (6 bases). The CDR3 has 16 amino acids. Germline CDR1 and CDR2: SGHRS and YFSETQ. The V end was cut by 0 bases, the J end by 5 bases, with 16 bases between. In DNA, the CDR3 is TGCGCCAGCAGCTTGGTTTTAGCCTTGGGAGGAGATACGCAGTATTTT. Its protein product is CASSLVLALGGDTQYF.

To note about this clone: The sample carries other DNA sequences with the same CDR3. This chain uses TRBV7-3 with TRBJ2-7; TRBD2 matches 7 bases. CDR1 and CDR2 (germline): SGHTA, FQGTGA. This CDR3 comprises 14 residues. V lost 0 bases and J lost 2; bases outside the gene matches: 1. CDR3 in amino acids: CASSLTSGAYEQYF. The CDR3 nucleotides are TGTGCCAGCAGCTTAACGAGCGGGGCCTACGAGCAGTACTTC.

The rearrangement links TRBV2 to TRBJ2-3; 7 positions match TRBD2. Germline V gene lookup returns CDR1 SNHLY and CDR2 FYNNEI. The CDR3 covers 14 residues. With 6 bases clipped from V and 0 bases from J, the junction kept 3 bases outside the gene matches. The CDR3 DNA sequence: TGTGCCAGCAGCCTAGCGGTGAGCACAGATACGCAGTATTTT. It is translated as CASSLAVSTDTQYF.